These 18 T cell receptor beta chains share one sample of origin, sequenced in a study of tumor and adjacent non-tumor tissue in lung cancer. The library came from three nested PCR rounds adapted from ARM-PCR protocols. TCRdb re-called the multiplex PCR reads with MiXCR, one entry per CDR3 protein. The table records under 250,000 distinct CDR3 sequences, around 71% of them present only once. This sample's RNA came from whole unsorted tissue. The specimen was lung tumor tissue. These receptors all stem from a man aged 55 to 70 with non-small cell lung cancer.

This clonotype was detected many times. This chain links TRBV5-5 with TRBJ1-1; D not resolved. The V and J ends lost 2 bases and 1 base respectively, with 6 bases between them. The CDR3 is made up of 13 amino acids. Germline V gene sequence: CDR1 SGHKS, CDR2 YYEKEE (reference sequence). This chain's CDR3 is CASSFPGNTEAFF. In DNA, the CDR3 is TGTGCCAGCAGCTTCCCTGGGAACACTGAAGCTTTCTTT. The full variable domain, in which reference TRBV5-5 and TRBJ1-1 provide the parts outside the CDR3, is DAGVTQSPTHLIKTRGQQVTLRCSPISGHKSVSWYQQVLGQGPQFIFQYYEKEERGRGNFPDRFSARQFPNYSSELNVNALLLGDSALYLCASSFPGNTEAFFGQGTRLTVV.

A remark on this clonotype: The final CDR3 position lacks the conserved phenylalanine or tryptophan, pointing to a likely read error. Because the CDR3's place on the DNA is in doubt, the DNA is left out and the CDR3 is given as listed by TCRdb. V gene TRBV4-3 combines with J gene TRBJ2-7; the D call of TRBD1 is as the table states it, not checked on the DNA. Germline lookup yields CDR1 LGHNA and CDR2 YSLEER. The CDR3 is made up of 13 amino acids, end residues included. CDR3 region: CASSQDRGDRAYC.

The chain recombines TRBV11-2 with TRBJ2-7; D gene ambiguous. Germline V CDR1 and CDR2: SGHAT, FQNNGV. This CDR3 is built from 14 residues. With 4 bases removed from V and 10 bases from J, the gap between germline ends came to 20 bases. The CDR3 region is CASSSAASRNGQYF. Written as DNA, the CDR3 is TGTGCCAGCAGCTCCGCTGCCTCCCGGAACGGACAGTACTTC.

DNA of the CDR3: TGTGCCAGCAGCCAAGATCGCAGGAGCTCCTACGAGCAGTACTTC. Residues: CASSQDRRSSYEQYF. The chain links TRBV4-2 to TRBJ2-7; no clear D gene. Trimming removed 0 bases from V and 0 bases from J, with 9 bases in between. The CDR3 runs 15 residues. Germline lookup yields CDR1 LGHNA and CDR2 YNFKEQ.

This sequence joins TRBV6-6 and TRBJ2-1; TRBD2 agrees at 7 bases. CDR1 MNHNY and CDR2 SVGAGI come from the germline V gene (reference sequence). The CDR3 consists of 16 residues. In nucleotides, the CDR3 is TGTGCTAGCGGTTACACCCGCGCGGGGGAGTCCCGGGAGCAGTTCTTC. Translating gives CASGYTRAGESREQFF.

A remark on this clonotype: A read error is possible here, since a much larger clone lies one base away. The rearrangement links TRBV5-6 to TRBJ1-1; D is unclear. Germline V gene lookup returns CDR1 SGHDT and CDR2 YYEEEE. The CDR3 covers 13 residues. This CDR3 reads CGSSLTHGNEAFF. DNA for the CDR3: TGTGGCAGCAGCTTGACACATGGGAATGAAGCTTTCTTT.

This clonotype was seen only a few times. Being one base from a much bigger clone, this may be a read error. The rearrangement joins TRBV5-5 to TRBJ1-3; TRBD1 is a possible D gene (5 bases). The CDR3 has 16 residues. Trimming cost V 1 base and J 0 bases, with 11 bases left between them. Per the germline V gene, CDR1 is SGHKS and CDR2 is YYEKEE (reference sequence). The CDR3 DNA sequence: TGTGCCAGCAGCTTGTCGACAGATTCCTCTGGAAACACCATATATTTT. As protein: CASSLSTDSSGNTIYF.

In regard to this clonotype: Its ends do not fully match the called genes, so a read error is possible. The V and J genes are TRBV11-2 and TRBJ2-5; possible D gene TRBD1, 6 bases. CDR1 SGHAT and CDR2 FQNNGV come from the germline V gene. CDR3 length equals 16 residues. CDR3 protein: CAISPTPRQAQETQYF. CDR3 coding DNA: TGTGCCATCAGTCCCACCCCCCGACAGGCCCAAGAGACACAGTACTTC.

Of note for this clonotype: This may arise from a read error, as a much more abundant clone is one base away. V is TRBV6-1 and J is TRBJ1-6; D gene uncertain. The CDR3 is 12 residues long. Germline loops: CDR1 MNHNS, CDR2 SASEGT. The CDR3 region is CAILRWDSPLHF. The CDR3 coding sequence is TGCGCTATTTTGAGGTGGGATTCACCCCTCCACTTT.

Worth noting for this clonotype: A much larger clone lies a single base off, so this may be a read error. As DNA, the CDR3 is TGTGCCACCAGTGATTTGCTCGAGCACTACTTC. Translated, it gives CATSDLLEHYF. V usage is TRBV24-1 and J usage is TRBJ2-7, with D unresolved. CDR1 is KGHDR and CDR2 is SFDVKD in the germline V gene. This CDR3 contains 11 residues.

Remarks on this clonotype: A much larger clone differs from this one at a single base, so this may be a read error. The rearrangement links TRBV4-1 to TRBJ2-1; 10 positions match TRBD2. The CDR3 loop spans 17 amino acids. CDR1 and CDR2 from the germline V gene are MGHRA and YSYEKL. DNA of the CDR3: TGCGCCAGCAGCCAAGCCGCCACTAGCGGGAACCCCAATGATCAGTTCTTC. Translating gives CASSQAATSGNPNDQFF.

The V call is TRBV5-1, the J call TRBJ2-5; 8 positions agree with TRBD2. The junction had 7 bases not matched to a gene; V was cut back by 3 bases and J by 3 bases. Germline V gives CDR1 SGHRS, CDR2 YFSETQ. The CDR3 extends over 15 amino acids. The CDR3 here is CASSSTGRDEETQYF. CDR3 bases: TGCGCCAGCAGCTCAACCGGGAGGGACGAAGAGACCCAGTACTTC.

Notes on this clonotype: Given a much more abundant clone one base away, this may be a read error. V usage is TRBV12-3 or TRBV12-4 and J usage is TRBJ2-1; 8 positions match TRBD2. V lost 6 bases and J lost 1; bases outside the gene matches: 5. This CDR3 is 15 amino acids long. The CDR3 loop reads CASRTGGPSYNEQFF. CDR3 in DNA: TGTGCCAGCAGAACGGGAGGGCCATCCTACAATGAGCAGTTCTTC.

Concerning this clonotype itself: Here the CDR3 omits its conserved ending phenylalanine or tryptophan, so a read error is the likely source. J is TRBJ2-1 and V is TRBV4-3, with 8 bases lining up with TRBD2. This CDR3 region has 17 residues. Germline CDR1 and CDR2: LGHNA and YSLEER. The trim removed 5 bases at V and 2 bases at J, leaving 11 bases unmatched. CDR3 region: CASSFQVGGRTYNEQFL. The CDR3, as DNA: TGCGCCAGCAGCTTCCAAGTAGGCGGGAGGACCTACAATGAGCAGTTCCTC.

Regarding this clonotype: Mismatch with germline at one junction end may stem from a read error. The chain recombines TRBV6-6 with TRBJ2-7; D ambiguous. This CDR3 region has 13 residues. The V gene's germline CDR1 is MNHNY and CDR2 SVGAGI (reference sequence). CDR3 amino acids: CAISSHASYEQYF. DNA for the CDR3: TGTGCCATCAGTTCCCATGCCTCCTACGAGCAGTACTTC.

This clonotype was counted between two and nine times. This may be a read error: a much more frequent sequence differs by one nucleotide. The V and J genes are TRBV11-1 and TRBJ1-6; unclear D gene. This CDR3 contains 13 residues. Germline V gives CDR1 SGHAT, CDR2 FQDESV (reference sequence). CDR3 amino acids: CASSYKLDSPLRF. The CDR3 bases are TGTGCCAGCAGCTACAAACTTGATTCACCCCTCCGCTTT.

A word on this clonotype: A much larger clonotype is one base distant, so this may be a read error. This chain joins TRBV28 and TRBJ1-1; D call uncertain. The germline V gene encodes CDR1 MDHEN and CDR2 SYDVKM. The CDR3 runs 12 residues. V was trimmed by 6 bases and J by 1 base, leaving 6 bases between them. CDR3 sequence reads: CASSIGNTEAFF. The CDR3 DNA follows: TGTGCCAGCAGCATCGGGAACACTGAAGCTTTCTTT.

To note about this clonotype: Lacking the conserved final phenylalanine or tryptophan, this CDR3 likely reflects a read error. The chain employs TRBV4-3 and TRBJ2-7, with 9 bases identical to TRBD1. CDR3 size: 17 residues. Germline lookup yields CDR1 LGHNA and CDR2 YSLEER. The CDR3 coding sequence is TGCGCCAGCAGGCAAGGAATCAGGACAGGGGCCGCCTACGAGCAGTACCTC. Residues: CASRQGIRTGAAYEQYL.